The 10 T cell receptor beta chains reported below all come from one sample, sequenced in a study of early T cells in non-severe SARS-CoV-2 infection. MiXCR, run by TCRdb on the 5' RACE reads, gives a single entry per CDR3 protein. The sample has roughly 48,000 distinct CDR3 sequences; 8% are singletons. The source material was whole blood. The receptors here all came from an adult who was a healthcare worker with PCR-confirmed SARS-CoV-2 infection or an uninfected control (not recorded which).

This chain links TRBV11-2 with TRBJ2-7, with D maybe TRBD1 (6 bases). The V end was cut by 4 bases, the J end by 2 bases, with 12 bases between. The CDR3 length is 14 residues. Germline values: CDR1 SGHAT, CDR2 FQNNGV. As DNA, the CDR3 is TGTGCCAGCAGCTCGATCAGGGGCCCCTACGAGCAGTACTTC. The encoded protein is CASSSIRGPYEQYF.

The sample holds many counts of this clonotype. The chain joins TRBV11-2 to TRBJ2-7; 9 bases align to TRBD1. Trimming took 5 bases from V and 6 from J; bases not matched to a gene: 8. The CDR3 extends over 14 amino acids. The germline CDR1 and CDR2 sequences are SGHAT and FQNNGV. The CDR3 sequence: CASSPWTGAVEQYF. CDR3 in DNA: TGTGCCAGCAGCCCTTGGACAGGGGCGGTCGAGCAGTACTTC.

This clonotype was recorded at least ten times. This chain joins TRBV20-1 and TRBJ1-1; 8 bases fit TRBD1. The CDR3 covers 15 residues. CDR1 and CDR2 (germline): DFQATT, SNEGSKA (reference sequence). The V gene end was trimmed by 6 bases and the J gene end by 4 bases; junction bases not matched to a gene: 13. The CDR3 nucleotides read TGCAGTGCCAATAATTGGACAGGGAGGAGCACTGAAGCTTTCTTT. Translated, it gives CSANNWTGRSTEAFF.

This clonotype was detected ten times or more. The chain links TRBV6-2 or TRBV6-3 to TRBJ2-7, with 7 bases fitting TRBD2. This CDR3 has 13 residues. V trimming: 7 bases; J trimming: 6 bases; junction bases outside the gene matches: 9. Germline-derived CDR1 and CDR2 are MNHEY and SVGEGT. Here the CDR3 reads CASKRAGPFEQYF. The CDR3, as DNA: TGTGCCAGCAAGCGAGCGGGGCCCTTCGAGCAGTACTTC.

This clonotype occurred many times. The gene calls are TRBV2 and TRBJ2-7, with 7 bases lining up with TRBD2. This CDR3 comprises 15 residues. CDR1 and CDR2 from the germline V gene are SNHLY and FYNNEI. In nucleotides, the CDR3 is TGTGTTTCCCTGCCCCCTAGCGGAAGCTCCTACGAGCAGTACTTC. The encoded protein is CVSLPPSGSSYEQYF.

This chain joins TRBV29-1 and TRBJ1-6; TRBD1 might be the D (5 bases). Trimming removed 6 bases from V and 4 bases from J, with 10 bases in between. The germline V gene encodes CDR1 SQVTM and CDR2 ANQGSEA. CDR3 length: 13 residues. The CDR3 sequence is CSVRDGYNSPLHF. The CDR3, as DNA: TGCAGCGTGCGGGACGGATATAATTCACCCCTCCACTTT. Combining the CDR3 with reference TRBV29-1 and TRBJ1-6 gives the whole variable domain SAVISQKPSRDICQRGTSLTIQCQVDSQVTMMFWYRQQPGQSLTLIATANQGSEATYESGFVIDKFPISRPNLTFSTLTVSNMSPEDSSIYLCSVRDGYNSPLHFGNGTRLTVT.

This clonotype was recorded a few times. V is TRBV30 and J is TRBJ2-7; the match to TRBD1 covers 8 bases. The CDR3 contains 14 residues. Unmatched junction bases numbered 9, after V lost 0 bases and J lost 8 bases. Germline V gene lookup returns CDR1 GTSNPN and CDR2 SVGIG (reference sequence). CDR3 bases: TGTGCCTGGAGTGTTTCCGACAGGGGCGGGAAGCAGTACTTC. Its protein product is CAWSVSDRGGKQYF.

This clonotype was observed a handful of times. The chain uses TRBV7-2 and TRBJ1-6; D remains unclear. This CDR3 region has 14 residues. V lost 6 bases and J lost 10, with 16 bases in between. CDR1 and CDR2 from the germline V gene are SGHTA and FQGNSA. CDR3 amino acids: CASSFTYPGSPLHF. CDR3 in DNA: TGTGCCAGCAGTTTTACCTACCCAGGATCACCCCTCCACTTT.

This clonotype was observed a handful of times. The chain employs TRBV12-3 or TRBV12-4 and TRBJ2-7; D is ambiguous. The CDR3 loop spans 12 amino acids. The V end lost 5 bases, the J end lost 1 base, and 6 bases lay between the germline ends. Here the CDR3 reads CASSTDSYEQYF. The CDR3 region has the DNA TGTGCCAGCAGTACAGATTCCTACGAGCAGTACTTC.

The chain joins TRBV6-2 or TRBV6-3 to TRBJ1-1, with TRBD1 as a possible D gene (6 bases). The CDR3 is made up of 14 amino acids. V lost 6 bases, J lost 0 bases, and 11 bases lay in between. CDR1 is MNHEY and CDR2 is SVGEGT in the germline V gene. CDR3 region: CASRPQGLNTEAFF. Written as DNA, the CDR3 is TGTGCCAGCAGGCCCCAGGGGTTGAACACTGAAGCTTTCTTT.